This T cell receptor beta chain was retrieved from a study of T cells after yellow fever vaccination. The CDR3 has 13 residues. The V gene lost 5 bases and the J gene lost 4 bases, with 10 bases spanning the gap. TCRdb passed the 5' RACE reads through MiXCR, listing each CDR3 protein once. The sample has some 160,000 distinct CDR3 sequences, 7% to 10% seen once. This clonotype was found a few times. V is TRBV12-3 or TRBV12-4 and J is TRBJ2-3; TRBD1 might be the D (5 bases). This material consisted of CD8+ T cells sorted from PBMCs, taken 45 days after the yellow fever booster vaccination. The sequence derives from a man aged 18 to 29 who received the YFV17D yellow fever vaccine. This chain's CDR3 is CASSPRQSDTQYF. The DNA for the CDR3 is TGTGCCAGCAGTCCTCGACAGTCAGATACGCAGTATTTT.